These T cell receptor beta chains were read from a single sample in a study of cytomegalovirus exposure and HLA in healthy donors. Clones were read by immunoSEQ multiplex PCR, and TCRdb kept only the in-frame ones, dropping some. The sample includes about 160,000 clones, roughly four fifths of them seen just once. Sequences were obtained from PBMCs. The receptors stem from a man in his fifties or sixties in good health and CMV-seronegative. CDR3s include the opening cysteine and the closing phenylalanine or tryptophan. D genes are given only for firm matches.

>TRBV7-2|TRBJ2-7|TRBD1
CASSFYRQGAHEQYF
TGTGCCAGCAGCTTTTATAGACAGGGGGCCCACGAGCAGTACTTC
>TRBV18|TRBJ2-7|.
CASSPAVAGTLTYEQYF
TGTGCCAGCTCACCCGCCGTGGCCGGGACTCTAACCTACGAGCAGTACTTC
>TRBV19|TRBJ1-5|TRBD1
CASSPLGQSNQPQHF
TGTGCCAGTAGTCCGCTGGGACAGAGCAATCAGCCCCAGCATTTT
>TRBV12-5|TRBJ2-3|TRBD1
CASVLLTGGPDTQYF
TGTGCTAGTGTCCTCCTTACAGGGGGACCAGATACGCAGTATTTT
>TRBV19|TRBJ2-5|TRBD1
CASSITTGGWETQYF
TGTGCCAGTAGTATCACCACAGGGGGCTGGGAGACCCAGTACTTC
>TRBV15|TRBJ1-5|TRBD1
CATSRPRTGNNQPQHF
TGTGCCACCAGCAGACCTCGGACAGGCAACAATCAGCCCCAGCATTTT
>TRBV10-3|TRBJ2-3|.
CAIGGESTDTQYF
TGTGCCATCGGCGGCGAGAGCACAGATACGCAGTATTTT
>TRBV27|TRBJ2-5|.
CASSRGAEGGTQYF
TGTGCCAGCAGTCGAGGGGCGGAGGGAGGGACCCAGTACTTC
>TRBV4-1|TRBJ2-5|TRBD2
CASSQDFLAGTRVATQYF
TGCGCCAGCAGCCAAGATTTCCTAGCGGGGACCCGTGTGGCGACCCAGTACTTC
>TRBV11-2|TRBJ2-7|.
CASRTRWDTSYEQYF
TGTGCCAGCAGAACCAGGTGGGACACTTCCTACGAGCAGTACTTC
>TRBV30|TRBJ2-7|TRBD2
CAWSRGREASYEQYF
TGTGCCTGGAGTCGCGGGAGGGAAGCTTCCTACGAGCAGTACTTC
>TRBV7-2|TRBJ2-3|.
CASSPGLGSSDTQYF
TGTGCCAGCAGCCCCGGACTGGGATCCTCAGATACGCAGTATTTT